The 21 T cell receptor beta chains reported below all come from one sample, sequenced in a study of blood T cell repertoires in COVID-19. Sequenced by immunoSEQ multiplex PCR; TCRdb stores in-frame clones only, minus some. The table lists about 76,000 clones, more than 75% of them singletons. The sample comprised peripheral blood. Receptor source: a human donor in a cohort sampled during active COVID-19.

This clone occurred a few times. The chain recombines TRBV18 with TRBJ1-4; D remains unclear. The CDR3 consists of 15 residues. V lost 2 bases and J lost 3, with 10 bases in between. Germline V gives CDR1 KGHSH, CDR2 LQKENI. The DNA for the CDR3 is TGTGCCAGCTCACCAGGCCGATCTTCTAATGAAAAACTGTTTTTT. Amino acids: CASSPGRSSNEKLFF.

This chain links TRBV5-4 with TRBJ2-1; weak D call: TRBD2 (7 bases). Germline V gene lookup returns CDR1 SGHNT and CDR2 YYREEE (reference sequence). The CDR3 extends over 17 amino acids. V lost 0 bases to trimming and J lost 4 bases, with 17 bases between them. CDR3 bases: TGTGCCAGCAGCTTGGATAATCGGGGGGCGAAATACAATGAGCAGTTCTTC. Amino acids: CASSLDNRGAKYNEQFF.

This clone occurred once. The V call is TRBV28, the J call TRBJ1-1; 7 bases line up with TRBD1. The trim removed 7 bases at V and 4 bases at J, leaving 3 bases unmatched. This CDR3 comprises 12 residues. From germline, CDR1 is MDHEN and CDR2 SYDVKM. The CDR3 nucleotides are TGTGCCAGCAAGACAGGGCCCACTGAAGCTTTCTTT. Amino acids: CASKTGPTEAFF.

CDR3 DNA sequence: TGTGCCAGCGCCCGGGGCTCTGGAAACACCATATATTTT. This sequence encodes CASARGSGNTIYF. The chain couples TRBV12-3 or TRBV12-4 to TRBJ1-3; unclear D gene. CDR3 length: 13 amino acids. V lost 8 bases and J 0 bases, leaving 8 bases between the germline ends.

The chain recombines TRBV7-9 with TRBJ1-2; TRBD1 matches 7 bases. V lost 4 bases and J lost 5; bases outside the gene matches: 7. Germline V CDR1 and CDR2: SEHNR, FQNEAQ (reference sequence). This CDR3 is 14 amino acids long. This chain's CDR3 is CASSSTGKSYGYTF. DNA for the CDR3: TGTGCCAGCAGCTCGACAGGGAAGTCTTATGGCTACACCTTC. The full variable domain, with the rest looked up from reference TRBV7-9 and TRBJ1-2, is DTGVSQNPRHKITKRGQNVTFRCDPISEHNRLYWYRQTLGQGPEFLTYFQNEAQLEKSRLLSDRFSAERPKGSFSTLEIQRTEQGDSAMYLCASSSTGKSYGYTFGSGTRLTVV.

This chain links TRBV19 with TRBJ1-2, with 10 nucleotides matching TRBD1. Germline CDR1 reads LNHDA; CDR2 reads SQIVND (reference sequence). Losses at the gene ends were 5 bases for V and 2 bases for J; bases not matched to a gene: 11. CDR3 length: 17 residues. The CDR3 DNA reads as TGTGCCAGTAGTTCCGTCGACAGGGGGCAGCGGAACTATGGCTACACCTTC. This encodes CASSSVDRGQRNYGYTF.

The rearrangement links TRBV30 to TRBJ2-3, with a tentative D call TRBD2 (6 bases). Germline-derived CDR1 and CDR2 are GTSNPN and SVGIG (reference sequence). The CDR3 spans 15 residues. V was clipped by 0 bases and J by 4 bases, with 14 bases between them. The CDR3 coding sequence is TGTGCCTGGAGTGTCGGCGGGGCGCTCGCAGATACGCAGTATTTT. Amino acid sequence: CAWSVGGALADTQYF.

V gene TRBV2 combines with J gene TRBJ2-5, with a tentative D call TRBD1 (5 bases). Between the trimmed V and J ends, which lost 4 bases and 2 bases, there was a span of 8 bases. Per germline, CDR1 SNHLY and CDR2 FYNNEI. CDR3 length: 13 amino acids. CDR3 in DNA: TGTGCCAGCAGTGTGGACATGCAAGAGACCCAGTACTTC. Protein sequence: CASSVDMQETQYF.

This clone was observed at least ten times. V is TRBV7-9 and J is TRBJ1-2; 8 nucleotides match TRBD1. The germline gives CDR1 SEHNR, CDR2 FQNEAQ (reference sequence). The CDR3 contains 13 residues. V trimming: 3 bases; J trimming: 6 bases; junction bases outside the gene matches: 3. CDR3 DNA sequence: TGTGCCAGCAGCTTCCCAGGGGGCAATGGCTACACCTTC. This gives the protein CASSFPGGNGYTF.

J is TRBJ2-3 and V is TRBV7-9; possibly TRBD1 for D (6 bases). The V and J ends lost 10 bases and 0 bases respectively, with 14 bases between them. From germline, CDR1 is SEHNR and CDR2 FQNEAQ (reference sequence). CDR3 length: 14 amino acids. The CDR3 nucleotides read TGTGCCATTCCAATGGACAGCAGCACAGATACGCAGTATTTT. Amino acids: CAIPMDSSTDTQYF.

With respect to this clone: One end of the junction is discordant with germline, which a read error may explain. CDR3: CASSLAGGPPDTQYF. Here the CDR3 DNA reads TGTGCCAGCAGCCTAGCGGGAGGGCCCCCAGATACGCAGTATTTT. The genes are TRBV7-2 and TRBJ2-3; 12 positions match TRBD2. Germline V gene data show CDR1 as SGHTA and CDR2 as FQGNSA. The CDR3 totals 15 residues. Filled out from reference TRBV7-2 and TRBJ2-3, the complete variable domain reads GAGVSQSPSNKVTEKGKDVELRCDPISGHTALYWYRQSLGQGLEFLIYFQGNSAPDKSGLPSDRFSAERTGGSVSTLTIQRTQQEDSAVYLCASSLAGGPPDTQYFGPGTRLTVL.

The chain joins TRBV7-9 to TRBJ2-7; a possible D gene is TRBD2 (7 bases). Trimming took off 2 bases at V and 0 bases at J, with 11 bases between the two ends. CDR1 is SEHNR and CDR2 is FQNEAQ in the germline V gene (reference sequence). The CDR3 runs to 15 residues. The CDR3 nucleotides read TGTGCCAGCAGCTTAAAAGGGGGGGACTCCTACGAGCAGTACTTC. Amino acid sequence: CASSLKGGDSYEQYF.

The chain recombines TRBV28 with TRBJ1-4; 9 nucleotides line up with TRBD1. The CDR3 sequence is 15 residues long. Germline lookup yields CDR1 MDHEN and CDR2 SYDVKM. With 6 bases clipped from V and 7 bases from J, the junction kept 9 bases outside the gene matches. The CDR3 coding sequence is TGTGCCAGCAGACCCCTTGGACAGGGGTCTGAAAAACTGTTTTTT. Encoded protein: CASRPLGQGSEKLFF.

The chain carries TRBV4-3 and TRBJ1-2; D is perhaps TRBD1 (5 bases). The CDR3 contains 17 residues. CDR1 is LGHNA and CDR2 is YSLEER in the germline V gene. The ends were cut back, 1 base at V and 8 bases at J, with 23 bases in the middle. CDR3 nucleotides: TGCGCCAGCAGCCAAGGCCTGGGACTCTTAAATATCTTGGGCTACACCTTC. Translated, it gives CASSQGLGLLNILGYTF.

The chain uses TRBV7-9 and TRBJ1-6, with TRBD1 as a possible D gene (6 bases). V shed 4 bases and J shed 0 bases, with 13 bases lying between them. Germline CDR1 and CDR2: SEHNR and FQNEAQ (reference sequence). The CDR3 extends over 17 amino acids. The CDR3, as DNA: TGTGCCAGCAGCTCACAGGGACCTAGCTCCTATAATTCACCCCTCCACTTT. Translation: CASSSQGPSSYNSPLHF.

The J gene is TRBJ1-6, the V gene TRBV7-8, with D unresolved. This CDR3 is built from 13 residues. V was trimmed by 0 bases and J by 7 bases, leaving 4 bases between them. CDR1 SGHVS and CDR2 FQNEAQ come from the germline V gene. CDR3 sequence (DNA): TGTGCCAGCAGCTTAGCGCAGAATTCACCCCTCCACTTT. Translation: CASSLAQNSPLHF.

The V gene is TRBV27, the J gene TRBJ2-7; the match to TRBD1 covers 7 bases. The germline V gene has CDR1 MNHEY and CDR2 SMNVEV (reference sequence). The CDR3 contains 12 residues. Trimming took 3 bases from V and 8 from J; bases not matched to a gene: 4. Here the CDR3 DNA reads TGTGCCAGCAGTTTTGCACAGGGGCAGCAGTACTTC. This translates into CASSFAQGQQYF.

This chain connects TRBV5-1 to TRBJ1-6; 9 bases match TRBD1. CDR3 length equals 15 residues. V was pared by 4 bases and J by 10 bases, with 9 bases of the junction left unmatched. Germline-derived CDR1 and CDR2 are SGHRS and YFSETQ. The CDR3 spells CASSPLWTGDSPLHF. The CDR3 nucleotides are TGCGCCAGCAGCCCACTCTGGACAGGGGACTCACCCCTCCACTTT. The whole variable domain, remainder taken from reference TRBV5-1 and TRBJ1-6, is KAGVTQTPRYLIKTRGQQVTLSCSPISGHRSVSWYQQTPGQGLQFLFEYFSETQRNKGNFPGRFSGRQFSNSRSEMNVSTLELGDSALYLCASSPLWTGDSPLHFGNGTRLTVT.

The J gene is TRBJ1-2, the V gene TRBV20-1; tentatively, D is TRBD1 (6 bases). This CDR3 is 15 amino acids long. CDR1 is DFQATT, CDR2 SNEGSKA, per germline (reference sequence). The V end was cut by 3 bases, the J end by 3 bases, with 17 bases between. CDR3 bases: TGCAGTGCTAGTGACGACAGGCAAAGGCACTATGGCTACACCTTC. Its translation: CSASDDRQRHYGYTF.

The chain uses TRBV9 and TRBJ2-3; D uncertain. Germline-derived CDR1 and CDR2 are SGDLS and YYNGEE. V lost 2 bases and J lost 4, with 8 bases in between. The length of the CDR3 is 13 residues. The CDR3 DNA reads TGTGCCAGCAGCGTTGATCTAGCAGATACGCAGTATTTT. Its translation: CASSVDLADTQYF.

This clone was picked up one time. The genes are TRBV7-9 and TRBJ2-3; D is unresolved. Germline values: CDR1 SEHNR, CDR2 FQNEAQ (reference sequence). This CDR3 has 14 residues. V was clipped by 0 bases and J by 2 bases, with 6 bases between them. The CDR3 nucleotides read TGTGCCAGCAGCTTAGCGGGCACCACAGATACGCAGTATTTT. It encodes CASSLAGTTDTQYF.